Reported below is one T cell receptor (beta chain). The sample originates from a study of blood T cell repertoires in COVID-19. At the level of the study: T cells, B-cell-depleted T cells, or PBMCs supplied cDNA or gDNA.

V was trimmed by 6 bases and J by 8 bases, leaving 11 bases between them. The CDR3 extends over 12 amino acids. The V gene's germline CDR1 is KGHSH and CDR2 LQKENI. Authors' analysis steps: Researchers report that nucleated cell counts were estimated from reference gene primer amplification. Here immunoSEQ multiplex PCR was the method, and the copy in TCRdb shows in-frame clones only, minus some. The V and J calls and clone size come from that table; D and trimming were worked out from the DNA. The table records about 310,000 clones, around 86% of them present only once. The sample was peripheral blood. The V call is TRBV18, the J call TRBJ1-5, with D tentatively TRBD1 (5 bases). The source is a man between 50 and 59 years old with active or convalescent COVID-19. The CDR3 loop is CASSLTGEPQHF. The CDR3 bases are TGTGCCAGCTCTCTTACGGGGGAGCCCCAGCATTTT.